The clone carrying this T cell receptor beta chain was counted a single time. One junction end disagrees with the germline gene, perhaps due to a read error. The CDR3 has 15 residues. Germline CDR1 reads MGHRA; CDR2 reads YSYEKL. The data belong to a study of cytomegalovirus exposure and HLA in healthy donors. The study ran its PCR with 60 Vbeta and 13 Jbeta primers. Data came from immunoSEQ multiplex PCR; TCRdb stores just in-frame clones and leaves some out. The sample consists of roughly 140,000 clones, 72% of them appearing once. The receptor's source is a man in his forties in good health and CMV-seronegative. The rearrangement uses TRBV4-1 and TRBJ1-5; D gene uncertain. The sequencing input was PBMCs. The chain's CDR3 is CASSPGLESNQPQNF. As DNA, the CDR3 is TGCGCCAGCAGCCCCGGACTGGAAAGCAATCAGCCCCAGAATTTT.